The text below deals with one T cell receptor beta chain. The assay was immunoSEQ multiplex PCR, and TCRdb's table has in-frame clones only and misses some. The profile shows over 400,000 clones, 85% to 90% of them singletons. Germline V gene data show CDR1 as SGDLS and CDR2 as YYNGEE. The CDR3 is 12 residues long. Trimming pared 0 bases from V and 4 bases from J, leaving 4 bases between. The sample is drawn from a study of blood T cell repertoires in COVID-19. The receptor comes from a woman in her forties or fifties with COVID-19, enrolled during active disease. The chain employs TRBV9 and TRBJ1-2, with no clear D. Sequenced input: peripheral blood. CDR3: CASSVVAYGYTF. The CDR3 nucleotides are TGTGCCAGCAGCGTAGTGGCCTATGGCTACACCTTC.